Detailed here is one T cell receptor beta chain. What this receptor recognizes is not known. No much larger clone is present one base from it, and per-base qualities are unavailable. The data derive from a study of cytotoxic CD8 clonotypes in ibrutinib-treated CLL listed by TCRdb under 2021. Looking at the study overall: The cohort was composed of approximately 11 relapsed/refractory and around 15 treatment-naive patients; IGHV unmutated status was identified in some 17 patients. Samples at response were collected after a median of approximately twelve months of treatment, with a range of about 6 to 36 months. Every sample from remission and from progressive disease was obtained while the patients were still on ibrutinib. Samples averaged approximately 260,000 productive templates and 94,082 productive rearrangements. Cryopreserved peripheral blood mononuclear cells were collected at three points: before therapy, at response, and at either sustained remission or disease progression. Of the approximately 86 people in the trial, around 25 had longitudinal samples available. Responses were partial in about 25 patients and complete in 2; after median around 66 months follow-up, around 15 stayed in remission and about twelve progressed.

Here is what the overall study found, with its caveats: Baseline clonality exceeded that of age-matched healthy donors and correlated strongly with circulating CD8+ T-cell counts. Public clonotypes were rare and either shrank or stayed stable during treatment, and the rise in clonality at ibrutinib response reflected expansion of private clonotypes. Clonality rose at ibrutinib response, remained stable during sustained remission, and dropped back toward baseline at progression. Sampling times were not matched between sustained-remission and progressing patients, and lymph node repertoires were not studied.

This specimen's time point label, per the study, means: progressive disease on ibrutinib. For TCR beta library preparation, about 2 micrograms of genomic DNA was extracted from cryopreserved PBMCs. Longitudinal blood samples from CLL patients on ibrutinib monotherapy were analyzed using high-throughput TCR beta sequencing. The patients took part in an open-label, single-center phase 2 trial of ibrutinib monotherapy. From cysteine to phenylalanine, the CDR3 is 14 amino acids long. Only the CDR3 region is kept as DNA, spanning 42 bases read in frame from base 1. Per the germline V gene, LGHNA is the CDR1 and YNFKEQ is the CDR2. From V the trimming removes 1 base and from J it removes 5 bases, while the gene matches leave 4 bases of the junction unaccounted for. A MiSeq instrument was used for deep resolution sequencing, which targeted depths ranging from 1 in 1 million up to 1 in 200,000 T cells, with coverage averaging 10x for each clonotype. The immunoSEQ hsTCRB Kit was used to generate TCR beta libraries. From the authors' description of their analysis: The data were analyzed with ImmunoSEQ Analyzer and ImmunoSEQ Data Assistant, and V, D and J gene assignments followed IMGT definitions. Clonality, with values ranging from 0 to 1, was calculated as one minus the normalized Shannon entropy of productive rearrangement frequencies. Only overrepresented clonotypes making up at least 0.05% of each patient's repertoire were included in the public clonotype analysis. About a dozen age-matched healthy donor repertoires from immuneACCESS were used as controls for clonality. Imported from immuneACCESS, the table was reduced by TCRdb to in-frame sequences with V and J called. These copies leave out some clones; in studies compared against another copy, an unresolved V gene accounts for under half, and the cause of the remainder is not known. That table furnishes V, J and clone size, whereas the DNA furnished D and trimming. This sample holds 52,000 or so clones; 54% were observed only once. The top ten clones comprise 24% of the sample.

The receptor was derived from a human donor with chronic lymphocytic leukemia. This chain joins TRBV4-2 to TRBJ2-5, with 7 bases aligning to TRBD1. The source was PBMCs, collected at disease progression, from a patient treated with ibrutinib. The nucleotide sequence reads TGTGCCAGCAGCCAAGGTACAGGGGTGGAGACCCAGTACTTC. It translates as CASSQGTGVETQYF.